This TCR beta chain was found in a study of early T cells in non-severe SARS-CoV-2 infection. In the study overall: The input, bulk RNA from unsorted whole blood, was sequenced, and chains were unpaired.

TCRdb re-analysed the 5' RACE reads in MiXCR, keeping a single row per CDR3 protein. The table includes about 97,000 distinct CDR3 sequences, 9.5% to 12% detected once. This CDR3 spans 13 amino acids. The ends were cut back, 3 bases at V and 5 bases at J, with 10 bases in the middle. This clonotype came up a few times. The chain carries TRBV12-3 or TRBV12-4 and TRBJ1-2, with unresolved D. Sample: whole blood, taken at baseline. This clonotype was sampled from an adult who was a healthcare worker with PCR-confirmed SARS-CoV-2 infection or an uninfected control (not recorded which). The CDR3 DNA reads as TGTGCCAGCAGTTTCGTCTGGGAGTATGGCTACACCTTC. Translating gives CASSFVWEYGYTF.